One and the same sample provided the 9 T cell receptor beta chains below, sequenced in a study of beta chain features in type 1 diabetes. Findings of the study overall: For Type 1 diabetes patients, all four CD4+ subsets carried TCRB CDR3s that were moderately but significantly shorter.

Investigators reverse transcribed all isolated RNA, so they sequenced expressed TCRB transcripts. TCRdb's table, derived via immunoSEQ multiplex PCR, lists solely in-frame clones and lacks some. The sample has 630,000 or so clones, around 15% seen once; the top ten hold less than 0.04%. No antigen has been identified for these receptors. Sequencing input: naive CD4+ T cells from blood. These receptors came from a man between 18 and 29 years old with type 1 diabetes.

This chain connects TRBV4-3 to TRBJ2-1; 11 bases line up with TRBD2. With 3 bases clipped from V and 4 bases from J, the junction kept 5 bases outside the gene matches. The CDR3 length is 16 residues. Germline V gives CDR1 LGHNA, CDR2 YSLEER. The CDR3 DNA sequence: TGCGCCAGCAGCCACCGTAGCGGGGGGGCTTACAATGAGCAGTTCTTC. Its protein product is CASSHRSGGAYNEQFF.

The V call is TRBV6-5, the J call TRBJ2-1; D tentatively fits TRBD1 or TRBD2 (5 bases each). CDR1 MNHEY and CDR2 SVGAGI come from the germline V gene. Trimming removed 0 bases from V and 8 bases from J, with 17 bases in between. This CDR3 region has 16 residues. CDR3 in DNA: TGTGCCAGCAGTTACTCGATAGGGGACCACCCCTATGAGCAGTTCTTC. This codes for CASSYSIGDHPYEQFF.

This clone came up a few times. This rearrangement joins TRBV9 to TRBJ1-1; the D is unclear. This CDR3 has 13 residues. Between the trimmed V and J ends, which lost 3 bases and 4 bases, there was a span of 10 bases. Germline-derived CDR1 and CDR2 are SGDLS and YYNGEE. The CDR3 DNA sequence: TGTGCCAGCAGCGCGGTAGAGGGCACTGAAGCTTTCTTT. Its protein is CASSAVEGTEAFF. Full variable domain (missing parts from reference TRBV9 and TRBJ1-1): DSGVTQTPKHLITATGQRVTLRCSPRSGDLSVYWYQQSLDQGLQFLIQYYNGEERAKGNILERFSAQQFPDLHSELNLSSLELGDSALYFCASSAVEGTEAFFGQGTRLTVV.

The J gene is TRBJ1-2, the V gene TRBV2, with 8 bases that match TRBD1. Germline values: CDR1 SNHLY, CDR2 FYNNEI. There are 12 residues in the CDR3. The ends lost 8 bases at V and 7 bases at J; junction bases unmatched: 6. The CDR3 loop is CASDDRGGGYTF. The DNA for the CDR3 is TGTGCCAGCGATGACAGGGGCGGTGGCTACACCTTC.

This chain uses TRBV30 with TRBJ1-4; D is unclear. Germline V lookup: CDR1 GTSNPN, CDR2 SVGIG (reference sequence). CDR3 size: 15 residues. Trimming took 2 bases from V and 6 from J, leaving 16 bases between them. CDR3 DNA sequence: TGTGCCTGGAGTCTCCAGGCACTACGTGATGAAAAACTGTTTTTT. Its protein is CAWSLQALRDEKLFF. The full variable domain, rest sourced from reference TRBV30 and TRBJ1-4, is SQTIHQWPATLVQPVGSPLSLECTVEGTSNPNLYWYRQAAGRGLQLLFYSVGIGQISSEVPQNLSASRPQDRQFILSSKKLLLSDSGFYLCAWSLQALRDEKLFFGSGTQLSVL.

A few counts support this clone. The chain uses TRBV29-1 and TRBJ2-5; 8 nucleotides match TRBD2. Trimming took 5 bases from V and 2 from J; bases not matched to a gene: 4. In germline, CDR1 is SQVTM, CDR2 ANQGSEA. The CDR3 runs 13 residues. The CDR3 DNA is TGCAGCGTTTCACTAGCGGATCAAGAGACCCAGTACTTC. Amino acid sequence: CSVSLADQETQYF.

The chain is built from TRBV7-9 and TRBJ2-7, with TRBD1 matching over 8 bases. The CDR3 extends over 14 amino acids. The germline V gene encodes CDR1 SEHNR and CDR2 FQNEAQ (reference sequence). V lost 5 bases, J lost 5 bases, and 8 bases stayed unmatched. The CDR3 here is CASSPGQGLDEQYF. The CDR3 nucleotides read TGTGCCAGCAGCCCAGGACAGGGTTTGGACGAGCAGTACTTC.

This clone was counted between two and nine times. The CDR3 is CASSLGQETYEQYF. The CDR3 coding sequence is TGTGCCAGCAGCTTGGGACAGGAAACCTACGAGCAGTACTTC. The gene calls are TRBV5-4 and TRBJ2-7, with D tentatively TRBD1 (6 bases). Per germline, CDR1 SGHNT and CDR2 YYREEE (reference sequence). The V end was cut by 0 bases, the J end by 2 bases, with 9 bases between. The CDR3 length is 14 residues.

The gene calls are TRBV7-2 and TRBJ2-5; D might be TRBD2 (6 bases). The germline gives CDR1 SGHTA, CDR2 FQGNSA. Trimming pared 7 bases from V and 3 bases from J, leaving 18 bases between. The CDR3 has 15 residues. CDR3 sequence (DNA): TGTGCCAGCACCGAGACCCGGGACTTAAAAGAGACCCAGTACTTC. Translating it yields CASTETRDLKETQYF.